This T cell receptor beta chain was retrieved from a study of OX40 agonist ivuxolimab in advanced cancers. Background on the study: At 0.01 to 10 mg/kg, ivuxolimab was administered intravenously to patients every 2 weeks. Regarding the study as a whole: Among some nonresponders, normalized T-cell clonal expansion was also low.

Remarks on this clone: The target antigen is unknown.

Patients with autoimmune history or systemic immunosuppression were excluded. V lost 4 bases, J lost 5 bases, and 17 bases lay in between. The length of the CDR3 is 15 residues. Germline V CDR1 and CDR2: MDHEN, SYDVKM. Only in-frame clones appear in the TCRdb table, and some are missing; sequencing was by immunoSEQ multiplex PCR. Altogether roughly 80,000 clones are present, about 81% being singletons, with the ten largest covering approximately 1.7%. The sequences come from CD4+ or CD8+ T cells sorted from blood, collected in a trial of the OX40 agonist ivuxolimab. The chain joins TRBV28 to TRBJ2-5; D is perhaps TRBD2 (7 bases). The clonotype was recovered from an adult with an advanced solid tumor such as melanoma, head and neck, liver or kidney cancer. The CDR3 spells CASSSIQGGKETQYF. The CDR3 bases are TGTGCCAGCAGTTCAATACAGGGAGGGAAGGAGACCCAGTACTTC.